This T cell receptor beta chain was found in a study of blood T cell repertoires in COVID-19. Everyone who took part was about 18 to 90 years old, and they came from about two dozen US areas. Cohorts were based on clinical histories the participants reported. Original methodology: Reference gene primer amplification gave nucleated cell count estimates. Some clones are missing from TCRdb's copy, which holds only in-frame ones; the method was immunoSEQ multiplex PCR. The V and J calls and clone size were taken over from that table, and D and trimming were inferred from the DNA. The sample has roughly 240,000 clones, 70% to 90% seen once. Trimming cost V 0 bases and J 4 bases; bases outside gene matches: 7. In germline, CDR1 is MNHEY, CDR2 SVGEGT. The CDR3 length is 16 residues.

The TCR comes from a woman aged 40 to 50 with acute COVID-19. The chain is built from TRBV6-2 or TRBV6-3 and TRBJ1-1; 8 bases align to TRBD1. The sequenced material came from PBMCs or T cells enriched from blood (not recorded which). The CDR3 sequence is CASSYSWGTGSTEAFF. The CDR3 DNA is TGTGCCAGCAGTTACTCCTGGGGGACAGGAAGCACTGAAGCTTTCTTT.